The clone carrying this T cell receptor (beta chain) was picked up one time. CDR1 SGDLS and CDR2 YYNGEE come from the germline V gene. V lost 0 bases to trimming and J lost 0 bases, with 9 bases between them. CDR3 length: 15 residues. This table comes from immunoSEQ multiplex PCR, and its TCRdb copy is limited to in-frame clones, with some not included. The table has more than 2 million clones, less than 95% seen once. This sample was taken from a study of shared clonotypes between healthy human individuals. It was CD45RO-negative cells, positively selected for CCR7, that made up naive CD8 cells, with terminally differentiated effector memory CD45RA+ cells excluded.

This receptor was identified in a man between 18 and 35 years old in good health. V gene TRBV9 combines with J gene TRBJ1-1; D possibly corresponds to TRBD1 (6 bases). Specimen: naive CD8+ T cells sorted from blood. The CDR3 reads CASSVVQGLNTEAFF. Written as DNA, the CDR3 is TGTGCCAGCAGCGTAGTGCAGGGGTTGAACACTGAAGCTTTCTTT.